Presented here are 19 T cell receptor beta chains from one specimen sequenced in a study of ipilimumab plus nivolumab after autologous stem cell transplantation. Generated by immunoSEQ multiplex PCR, the TCRdb table keeps only in-frame clones and is missing some. Of tens of thousands of clones listed, 85% to 95% are singletons. The source was PBMCs, collected in a trial of ipilimumab plus nivolumab as post-transplant consolidation. These receptors were taken from a male donor with multiple myeloma.

This clone was found once. This rearrangement joins TRBV2 to TRBJ1-5, with 8 bases identical to TRBD1. V was pared by 4 bases and J by 4 bases, with 0 bases of the junction left unmatched. This CDR3 region has 13 residues. Germline CDR1 is SNHLY and CDR2 is FYNNEI. This chain's CDR3 is CASSGQGNQPQHF. CDR3 nucleotides: TGTGCCAGCAGTGGACAGGGGAATCAGCCCCAGCATTTT.

The CDR3 is CASSSSWATYEQYF. In DNA, the CDR3 is TGTGCCAGCAGCTCGAGCTGGGCTACCTACGAGCAGTACTTC. The chain carries TRBV7-2 and TRBJ2-7; no clear D gene. Germline V gives CDR1 SGHTA, CDR2 FQGNSA. The CDR3 spans 14 residues. V lost 4 bases and J lost 2, with 12 bases in between.

This clone was counted only a few times. This chain joins TRBV7-9 and TRBJ2-7, with a tentative D call TRBD2 (7 bases). V lost 5 bases and J lost 6, with 20 bases in between. Germline loops: CDR1 SEHNR, CDR2 FQNEAQ (reference sequence). This CDR3 spans 15 amino acids. The CDR3: CASSQGPGRGLEQYF. The CDR3 nucleotides are TGTGCCAGCAGCCAGGGGCCTGGGAGGGGTCTCGAGCAGTACTTC.

The V call is TRBV5-6, the J call TRBJ1-2; 9 bases agree with TRBD1. V shed 4 bases and J 4 bases; nucleotides not matched to a gene: 8. Looked up from germline, CDR1 is SGHDT and CDR2 is YYEEEE. This CDR3 spans 15 amino acids. CDR3 bases: TGTGCCAGCAGCATCAGGGGACAGGGCAGCTATGGCTACACCTTC. Protein product: CASSIRGQGSYGYTF. The full variable domain, rest sourced from reference TRBV5-6 and TRBJ1-2, is DAGVTQSPTHLIKTRGQQVTLRCSPKSGHDTVSWYQQALGQGPQFIFQYYEEEERQRGNFPDRFSGHQFPNYSSELNVNALLLGDSALYLCASSIRGQGSYGYTFGSGTRLTVV.

The CDR3 reads CASNRVEYEQYF. As DNA, the CDR3 is TGTGCCAGCAACAGGGTAGAATACGAGCAGTACTTC. The rearrangement uses TRBV2 and TRBJ2-7, with D possibly matching TRBD1 (6 bases). Germline V CDR1 and CDR2: SNHLY, FYNNEI. This CDR3 is 12 amino acids long. V was pared by 7 bases and J by 4 bases, with 11 bases between.

This clone was counted once. V gene TRBV7-2 combines with J gene TRBJ2-5, with TRBD2 matching 13 bases. Trimming cost V 3 bases and J 0 bases; bases outside gene matches: 1. CDR1 is SGHTA, CDR2 FQGNSA, per germline. The CDR3 is 16 amino acids. The CDR3 region is CASSLTSGGYQETQYF. For the CDR3, the DNA is TGTGCCAGCAGCTTGACTAGCGGGGGGTACCAAGAGACCCAGTACTTC.

This clone was seen a single time. V is TRBV28 and J is TRBJ2-7; maybe TRBD2 (7 bases). Per the germline V gene, CDR1 is MDHEN and CDR2 is SYDVKM. The CDR3 sequence is 17 residues long. Trimming took off 3 bases at V and 9 bases at J, with 27 bases between the two ends. The CDR3 region is CASSLGGGGGKGIRQYF. CDR3 nucleotide sequence: TGTGCCAGCAGTTTGGGGGGGGGCGGGGGCAAAGGAATCCGGCAGTACTTC.

The chain is built from TRBV6-5 and TRBJ1-2; 9 nucleotides agree with TRBD1. Germline V gene sequence: CDR1 MNHEY, CDR2 SVGAGI. The CDR3 extends over 14 amino acids. V dropped 5 bases and J dropped 2; count of bases not matched to a gene: 3. The CDR3 DNA is TGTGCCAGCAGTCGGGACAGGGAGAACTATGGCTACACCTTC. Translation gives CASSRDRENYGYTF.

This rearrangement joins TRBV30 to TRBJ1-4, with 7 bases matching TRBD1. V lost 3 bases, J lost 5 bases, and 12 bases stayed unmatched. The CDR3 contains 16 residues. CDR1 is GTSNPN, CDR2 SVGIG, per germline (reference sequence). CDR3 nucleotide sequence: TGTGCCTGGAGCGTAGACAGGGCGGGGGGGAATGAAAAACTGTTTTTT. Translated: CAWSVDRAGGNEKLFF.

The chain uses TRBV7-2 and TRBJ1-1; 7 bases align to TRBD1. The CDR3 covers 14 residues. Looked up from germline, CDR1 is SGHTA and CDR2 is FQGNSA. Unmatched junction bases numbered 7, after V lost 5 bases and J lost 4 bases. Here the CDR3 reads CASSSIDRATEAFF. The CDR3 region has the DNA TGTGCCAGCAGCAGTATCGACAGGGCCACTGAAGCTTTCTTT.

The V gene is TRBV5-1, the J gene TRBJ2-1; D possibly uses TRBD1 or TRBD2 (5 bases each). CDR3 length equals 15 residues. Trimming pared 5 bases from V and 0 bases from J, leaving 12 bases between. CDR1 is SGHRS and CDR2 is YFSETQ in the germline V gene. This CDR3 is CASSRDGPSYNEQFF. The CDR3 nucleotides read TGCGCCAGCAGTCGGGACGGGCCCTCCTACAATGAGCAGTTCTTC.

The rearrangement uses TRBV14 and TRBJ1-4, with D possibly being TRBD1 (6 bases). CDR1 is SGHDN and CDR2 is FVKESK in the germline V gene. This CDR3 comprises 14 residues. Trimming took off 4 bases at V and 6 bases at J, with 12 bases between the two ends. The CDR3 here is CASSPGTMHEKLFF. The CDR3 DNA reads TGTGCCAGCAGCCCCGGGACAATGCATGAAAAACTGTTTTTT. Drawing the rest from reference TRBV14 and TRBJ1-4, the complete variable domain is EAGVTQFPSHSVIEKGQTVTLRCDPISGHDNLYWYRRVMGKEIKFLLHFVKESKQDESGMPNNRFLAERTGGTYSTLKVQPAELEDSGVYFCASSPGTMHEKLFFGSGTQLSVL.

The V and J genes are TRBV7-9 and TRBJ2-3; D perhaps matches TRBD2 (6 bases). This CDR3 contains 16 residues. Germline CDR1 reads SEHNR; CDR2 reads FQNEAQ (reference sequence). V dropped 5 bases and J dropped 4 bases, with 19 bases sitting between them. CDR3 in amino acids: CASSILLAQSADTQYF. As DNA, the CDR3 is TGTGCCAGCAGCATCCTACTAGCTCAGTCGGCAGATACGCAGTATTTT. Looking up the rest from reference TRBV7-9 and TRBJ2-3 gives the full variable domain: DTGVSQNPRHKITKRGQNVTFRCDPISEHNRLYWYRQTLGQGPEFLTYFQNEAQLEKSRLLSDRFSAERPKGSFSTLEIQRTEQGDSAMYLCASSILLAQSADTQYFGPGTRLTVL.

J is TRBJ1-1 and V is TRBV19, with D hard to call. V was cut by 7 bases and J by 3 bases, with 15 bases left in between. The germline V gene encodes CDR1 LNHDA and CDR2 SQIVND (reference sequence). This CDR3 has 14 amino acids. CDR3: CASKSRRVDTEAFF. CDR3 nucleotide sequence: TGTGCCAGTAAATCGAGAAGGGTCGACACTGAAGCTTTCTTT.

The gene calls are TRBV11-1 and TRBJ2-1; 9 nucleotides line up with TRBD1. This CDR3 is built from 13 residues. The germline V gene encodes CDR1 SGHAT and CDR2 FQDESV (reference sequence). The V segment lost 6 bases and the J segment 9 bases; nucleotides outside the gene matches: 6. The CDR3 region has the DNA TGTGCCAGCAGGTGGACAGGGGCCAGTGAGCAGTTCTTC. This codes for CASRWTGASEQFF.

This chain links TRBV19 with TRBJ2-1, with D perhaps matching TRBD2 (5 bases). Germline V lookup: CDR1 LNHDA, CDR2 SQIVND (reference sequence). V lost 3 bases and J 1 base, leaving 10 bases between the germline ends. The CDR3 is 15 residues long. The CDR3 loop reads CASSIPGLSYNEQFF. CDR3 in DNA: TGTGCCAGTAGTATTCCGGGGTTGTCCTACAATGAGCAGTTCTTC. Complete variable domain (other parts from reference TRBV19 and TRBJ2-1): DGGITQSPKYLFRKEGQNVTLSCEQNLNHDAMYWYRQDPGQGLRLIYYSQIVNDFQKGDIAEGYSVSREKKESFPLTVTSAQKNPTAFYLCASSIPGLSYNEQFFGPGTRLTVL.

The chain couples TRBV27 to TRBJ2-2; D perhaps matches TRBD1 (6 bases). The germline V gene has CDR1 MNHEY and CDR2 SMNVEV (reference sequence). V was cut by 3 bases and J by 0 bases, with 8 bases left in between. This CDR3 contains 15 residues. The CDR3 DNA is TGTGCCAGCAGTTTCGACAGGACGAACACCGGGGAGCTGTTTTTT. It codes for CASSFDRTNTGELFF.

V gene TRBV2 combines with J gene TRBJ2-3; 12 nucleotides agree with TRBD2. V lost 6 bases and J lost 3; bases outside the gene matches: 10. The CDR3 sequence is 17 residues long. The germline gives CDR1 SNHLY, CDR2 FYNNEI. The CDR3 is CASSRTFTSGRTDTQYF. CDR3 DNA sequence: TGTGCCAGCAGCCGGACGTTTACTAGCGGGAGGACAGATACGCAGTATTTT.

J is TRBJ2-1 and V is TRBV3-2. TRBV3-2 is classified as a pseudogene. CDR3 size: 9 residues. The chain's CDR3 is CAPWDEQFF. The CDR3 DNA reads as TGTGCCCCATGGGATGAGCAGTTCTTC.